The present T cell receptor (beta chain) was sequenced within a study of tumor-infiltrating lymphocytes in localized non-small cell lung cancer. Whole-study findings and limits: Only some patients had TCR sequencing, depending on available tissue.

CDR3 size: 18 residues. J lost 2 bases, V lost 1 base, and 8 bases had no gene match. Germline V CDR1 and CDR2: SGHTA, FQGNSA. Of note for this clone: Its antigen is not known.

Here immunoSEQ multiplex PCR was the method, and the copy in TCRdb shows in-frame clones only, minus some. The table has around 15,000 clones, roughly 71% seen once. This TCR came from a human donor with non-small cell lung cancer. The chain has TRBV7-2 and TRBJ2-3; TRBD2 agrees at 11 bases. Material: lung tumor tissue. CDR3 coding DNA: TGTGCCAGCAGCTTAGAGTTAGCGGGAGGGCACAACACAGATACGCAGTATTTT. Its translation is CASSLELAGGHNTDTQYF.